The clone carrying this TCR beta chain was detected ten times or more. Antigen: not known. The data derive from a study of T cells in Graves' hyperthyroidism and ophthalmopathy. RNA transcripts gave rise to amplified TCR beta CDR3 regions. Researchers ran a first-round RT-PCR on the TCR CDR3 using the HTBI primer set. TCRdb re-derived calls from the multiplex PCR reads in MiXCR, one entry per CDR3 protein. Here the sample spans 600,000 to 650,000 distinct CDR3 sequences, roughly 20% being singletons. Study outcomes and limitations: The authors' 13 V-J model separated ophthalmopathy from stable hyperthyroidism.

V trimming: 2 bases; J trimming: 8 bases; junction bases outside the gene matches: 7. CDR1 SGHAT and CDR2 FQNNGV come from the germline V gene. This CDR3 spans 14 amino acids. V and J are TRBV11-2 and TRBJ1-2; 8 bases are shared with TRBD1. The sequence was collected from a man aged 30 to 45 with Graves' ophthalmopathy. The sequencing input was blood. The chain's CDR3 is CASSLQPTGGGYTF. CDR3 in DNA: TGTGCCAGCAGCTTACAGCCCACAGGGGGGGGCTACACCTTC. Full variable domain (outside the CDR3, taken from reference TRBV11-2 and TRBJ1-2): EAGVAQSPRYKIIEKRQSVAFWCNPISGHATLYWYQQILGQGPKLLIQFQNNGVVDDSQLPKDRFSAERLKGVDSTLKIQPAKLEDSAVYLCASSLQPTGGGYTFGSGTRLTVV.